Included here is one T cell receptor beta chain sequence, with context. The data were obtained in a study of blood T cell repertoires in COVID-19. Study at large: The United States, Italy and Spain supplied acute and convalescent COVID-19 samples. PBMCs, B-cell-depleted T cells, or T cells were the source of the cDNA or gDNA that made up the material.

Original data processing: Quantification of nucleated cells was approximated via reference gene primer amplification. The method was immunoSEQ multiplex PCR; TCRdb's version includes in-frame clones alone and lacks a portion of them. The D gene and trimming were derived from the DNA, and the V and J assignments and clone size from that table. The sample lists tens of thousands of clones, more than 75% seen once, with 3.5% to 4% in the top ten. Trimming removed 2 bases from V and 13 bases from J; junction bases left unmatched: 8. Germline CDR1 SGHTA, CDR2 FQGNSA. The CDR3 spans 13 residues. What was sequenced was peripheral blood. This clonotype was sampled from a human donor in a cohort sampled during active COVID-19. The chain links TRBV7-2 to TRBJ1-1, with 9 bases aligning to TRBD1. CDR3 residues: CASSLSAWTGDFF. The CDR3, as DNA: TGTGCCAGCAGCTTATCCGCATGGACAGGGGATTTCTTT.